These T cell receptor beta chains were read from a single sample in a study of a mutant IDH1 vaccine in newly diagnosed glioma. Data came from immunoSEQ multiplex PCR; TCRdb stores just in-frame clones and leaves some out. The sample shows roughly 32,000 clones, 79% of them seen only once. No antigen has been assigned to these receptors. Here the sequenced sample was PBMCs, taken from a glioma patient whose treatment included an IDH1 peptide vaccine. Receptor source: a woman in her twenties or thirties with glioma. Some clones in this sample may be carry-over from other donors' samples. CDR3s include the opening cysteine and the closing phenylalanine or tryptophan. A D gene is named only where the DNA matches it firmly. A row's size may be missing; if present it is once, few, many or a size class.

clone_size	v_call	j_call	d_call	cdr3_length	cdr3_aa	cdr3_nt
NA	TRBV5-4	TRBJ2-7	NA	11	CASSFPYEQYF	TGTGCCAGCAGCTTCCCCTACGAGCAGTACTTC
NA	TRBV12-5	TRBJ2-1	TRBD2	16	CASGLGGGGPYNEQFF	TGTGCTAGTGGTTTGGGGGGGGGAGGGCCCTACAATGAGCAGTTCTTC
NA	TRBV5-6	TRBJ2-7	TRBD1	14	CASSSGTGGYEQYF	TGTGCCAGCAGCTCCGGGACAGGGGGATACGAGCAGTACTTC
once	TRBV7-7	TRBJ2-5	NA	13	CASSLGTGETQYF	TGTGCTAGCAGCTTAGGTACAGGGGAGACCCAGTACTTC
NA	TRBV2	TRBJ2-5	TRBD1	13	CANRDRGEETQYF	TGTGCCAACCGGGACAGGGGGGAAGAGACCCAGTACTTC
NA	TRBV6-5	TRBJ2-1	NA	12	CASNKGGNEQFF	TGTGCCAGCAACAAGGGGGGAAATGAGCAGTTCTTC
NA	TRBV7-9	TRBJ1-1	NA	13	CASCRGLNTEAFF	TGTGCCAGCTGCCGGGGCTTGAACACTGAAGCTTTCTTT
NA	TRBV5-4	TRBJ2-1	TRBD2	20	CASSLEVGSGRIRSYNEQFF	TGTGCCAGCAGCTTGGAGGTTGGTAGCGGGAGAATCCGCTCCTACAATGAGCAGTTCTTC
few	TRBV6-5	TRBJ1-1	NA	14	CASSGGGENTEAFF	TGTGCCAGCAGCGGGGGAGGGGAGAACACTGAAGCTTTCTTT
NA	TRBV5-1	TRBJ1-1	NA	15	CASSFLPGERAEAFF	TGCGCCAGCAGCTTCTTGCCCGGGGAGCGTGCTGAAGCTTTCTTT
once	TRBV4-1	TRBJ2-5	TRBD1	17	CASSQVGTGRDSETQYF	TGCGCCAGCAGCCAAGTGGGGACAGGGAGGGACTCGGAGACCCAGTACTTC
NA	TRBV4-1	TRBJ1-2	TRBD1	15	CASSQVRRGPYGYTF	TGCGCCAGCAGCCAAGTTCGCAGGGGGCCCTATGGCTACACCTTC
NA	TRBV6-5	TRBJ2-3	TRBD2	15	CASSALAGDADTQYF	TGTGCCAGCAGCGCACTAGCGGGAGACGCAGATACGCAGTATTTT
NA	TRBV7-7	TRBJ2-3	NA	13	CASSLVGGSTQYF	TGTGCTAGCAGCTTAGTCGGCGGGTCTACGCAGTATTTT
NA	TRBV19	TRBJ2-2	TRBD2	18	CASSIAASGRAWIGELFF	TGTGCCAGTAGTATAGCAGCCAGCGGGAGGGCCTGGATCGGGGAGCTGTTTTTT
NA	TRBV5-4	TRBJ2-6	TRBD1	17	CASSLRDRGPGANVLTF	TGTGCCAGCAGCTTGAGGGACAGGGGCCCTGGGGCCAACGTCCTGACTTTC
NA	TRBV9	TRBJ2-1	NA	13	CASSVAAERRQFF	TGTGCCAGCAGCGTAGCAGCTGAGCGCAGGCAGTTCTTC
NA	TRBV27	TRBJ2-7	TRBD1	16	CASSPCSPGQGCEQYF	TGTGCCAGCAGCCCGTGCTCTCCGGGACAGGGTTGCGAGCAGTACTTC
NA	TRBV7-2	TRBJ2-7	TRBD2	14	CASSLSLGRNEQYF	TGTGCCAGCAGCCTATCCCTCGGGAGGAACGAGCAGTACTTC
NA	TRBV6-5	TRBJ2-7	TRBD2	14	CASSYRDYSYEQYF	TGTGCCAGCAGTTACAGGGACTACTCCTACGAGCAGTACTTC
NA	TRBV11-1	TRBJ2-2	NA	12	CASSADTGELFF	TGTGCCAGCAGCGCCGACACCGGGGAGCTGTTTTTT
NA	TRBV5-5	TRBJ2-7	NA	14	CASSSLGRPTWKYF	TGTGCCAGCAGCTCTCTTGGAAGACCAACATGGAAGTACTTC
NA	TRBV23-1	TRBJ1-1	NA	15	CASSGFGGANTEAFF	TGCGCCAGCTCCGGGTTCGGGGGAGCGAACACTGAAGCTTTCTTT
NA	TRBV7-9	TRBJ2-7	TRBD2	16	CASSFNSGRSGNEQYF	TGTGCCAGCAGCTTTAACAGCGGGAGGAGTGGGAACGAGCAGTACTTC
NA	TRBV7-9	TRBJ2-2	NA	17	CASSSPSTGSNTGELFF	TGTGCCAGCAGCTCTCCCTCTACAGGGTCGAACACCGGGGAGCTGTTTTTT